Below are 28 T cell receptor beta chains sequenced from a single sample in a study of T cells after yellow fever vaccination. MiXCR, applied by TCRdb to the 5' RACE reads, yields one record per CDR3 protein. The table shows 150,000 to 200,000 distinct CDR3 sequences, with approximately 6% occurring only once. This material consisted of CD4+ T cells sorted from PBMCs, taken on the day of the first yellow fever vaccination. These receptors all come from a man aged 18 to 30 who received the YFV17D yellow fever vaccine.

This clonotype came up many times. The J gene is TRBJ2-1, the V gene TRBV7-2, with 11 bases identical to TRBD2. Germline V gene sequence: CDR1 SGHTA, CDR2 FQGNSA. CDR3 size: 16 residues. The J segment lost 4 bases and the V segment lost 4 bases, leaving 6 bases of the junction unmatched. The CDR3: CASSSPTSGGYNEQFF. CDR3 DNA sequence: TGTGCCAGCAGCTCACCCACTAGCGGGGGTTACAATGAGCAGTTCTTC.

This clonotype was detected ten times or more. The chain couples TRBV20-1 to TRBJ2-1, with D perhaps given as TRBD1 or TRBD2 (6 bases each). There are 14 residues in the CDR3. Trimming pared 3 bases from V and 4 bases from J, leaving 13 bases between. The V gene's germline CDR1 is DFQATT and CDR2 SNEGSKA (reference sequence). The CDR3 DNA sequence: TGCAGTGCTAGTCCGGGGGACAATTACAATGAGCAGTTCTTC. Its translation: CSASPGDNYNEQFF.

This clonotype was detected ten times or more. The CDR3 here is CASSFGGGHTGELFF. DNA for the CDR3: TGTGCCAGCAGCTTTGGGGGGGGGCATACCGGGGAGCTGTTTTTT. The chain joins TRBV7-2 to TRBJ2-2; D might be TRBD2 (7 bases). Germline assignment: CDR1 SGHTA and CDR2 FQGNSA. V dropped 3 bases and J dropped 5 bases, with 13 bases sitting between them. The CDR3 is 15 residues long.

Ten or more counts support this clonotype. The DNA for the CDR3 is TGTGCCAGCAGTGCGAACAGGGGGACGGAGACCCAGTACTTC. Protein sequence: CASSANRGTETQYF. This rearrangement joins TRBV2 to TRBJ2-5; 8 bases align to TRBD1. The germline CDR1 and CDR2 sequences are SNHLY and FYNNEI. The CDR3 consists of 14 residues. Trimming took 4 bases from V and 5 from J; bases not matched to a gene: 6.

This clonotype has ten or more counts. The chain recombines TRBV19 with TRBJ1-5; D is undetermined. This CDR3 region has 13 residues. Germline V lookup: CDR1 LNHDA, CDR2 SQIVND (reference sequence). V lost 3 bases to trimming and J lost 6 bases, with 9 bases between them. CDR3 nucleotides: TGTGCCAGTAGTATTTCCGGGAGTCAGCCCCAGCATTTT. Its protein product is CASSISGSQPQHF.

The rearrangement uses TRBV14 and TRBJ1-2; D is perhaps TRBD1 (5 bases). Deletions cut 6 bases from V and 6 bases from J, with 17 bases between. Germline CDR1 SGHDN, CDR2 FVKESK. The CDR3 totals 14 residues. The CDR3 loop reads CASSPRWGGDGYTF. The CDR3 region has the DNA TGTGCCAGCAGTCCAAGATGGGGGGGAGATGGCTACACCTTC.

A note on this clonotype: One base away lies a much larger clone, so this may be a sequencing read error. The chain recombines TRBV27 with TRBJ2-3; D ambiguous. Germline V CDR1 and CDR2: MNHEY, SMNVEV (reference sequence). The CDR3 loop spans 12 amino acids. The germline V and J ends were trimmed by 7 bases and 7 bases, with 12 bases remaining between them. CDR3 DNA sequence: TGTGCCAGCAATTCTCGATGGAATACGCAGTATTTT. Translating it yields CASNSRWNTQYF.

This clonotype was recorded at least ten times. The chain employs TRBV7-9 and TRBJ2-3; the D is unclear. The CDR3 extends over 13 amino acids. Trimming removed 1 base at V and 6 bases at J, with 8 bases between. Germline CDR1 and CDR2: SEHNR and FQNEAQ (reference sequence). CDR3 residues: CASSLVGSDTQYF. The CDR3 DNA sequence: TGTGCCAGCAGCTTAGTAGGCAGTGATACGCAGTATTTT.

This clonotype was found many times. This chain links TRBV10-3 with TRBJ1-1; 9 bases line up with TRBD1. The CDR3 covers 18 residues. CDR1 ENHRY and CDR2 SYGVKD come from the germline V gene. V gave up 0 bases and J gave up 4 bases; unmatched junction bases: 12. CDR3 nucleotides: TGTGCCATCAGTGAGTCTTTGGGGACAGGGCGATCGTCCACTGAAGCTTTCTTT. Encoded protein: CAISESLGTGRSSTEAFF.

This clonotype appeared many times. J is TRBJ2-7 and V is TRBV29-1; 9 positions match TRBD2. V was pared by 8 bases and J by 2 bases, with 7 bases of the junction left unmatched. Germline assignment: CDR1 SQVTM and CDR2 ANQGSEA. There are 13 residues in the CDR3. CDR3: CSCRLAGTYEQYF. CDR3 nucleotides: TGCAGCTGCCGGCTAGCGGGAACCTACGAGCAGTACTTC.

This clonotype was detected ten times or more. J is TRBJ2-3 and V is TRBV6-1; 11 bases agree with TRBD1. The junction had 9 bases not matched to a gene; V was cut back by 4 bases and J by 0 bases. The germline gives CDR1 MNHNS, CDR2 SASEGT. The CDR3 extends over 18 amino acids. CDR3 sequence reads: CASSGRDRGFWSTDTQYF. The CDR3 DNA reads as TGTGCCAGCAGTGGCCGGGACAGGGGGTTTTGGAGCACAGATACGCAGTATTTT.

The chain carries TRBV7-9 and TRBJ2-1; D not certain. In germline, CDR1 is SEHNR, CDR2 FQNEAQ (reference sequence). With 2 bases removed from V and 9 bases from J, the gap between germline ends came to 5 bases. CDR3 size: 11 residues. The CDR3: CASSLLSEQFF. The CDR3 DNA sequence: TGTGCCAGCAGCTTATTGAGTGAGCAGTTCTTC.

This chain connects TRBV7-9 to TRBJ2-5, with no clear D. The germline V gene encodes CDR1 SEHNR and CDR2 FQNEAQ (reference sequence). CDR3 length: 12 amino acids. V was trimmed by 6 bases and J by 3 bases, leaving 8 bases between them. CDR3 DNA sequence: TGTGCCAGCAGTCGGGCAGAAGAGACCCAGTACTTC. Protein: CASSRAEETQYF.

The chain links TRBV7-2 to TRBJ2-5; 9 bases are a match to TRBD2. Trimming cost V 3 bases and J 2 bases; bases outside gene matches: 4. Germline-derived CDR1 and CDR2 are SGHTA and FQGNSA. The CDR3 is 15 amino acids. CDR3 loop: CASSFTSGPQETQYF. The CDR3 region has the DNA TGTGCCAGCAGCTTCACTAGCGGGCCGCAAGAGACCCAGTACTTC.

The V gene is TRBV30, the J gene TRBJ1-4; D is unresolved. The CDR3 sequence is 12 residues long. CDR1 is GTSNPN and CDR2 is SVGIG in the germline V gene (reference sequence). V was cut by 2 bases and J by 11 bases, with 12 bases left in between. DNA for the CDR3: TGTGCCTGGAGTCTCACACGGAGGAAACTGTTTTTT. Its protein is CAWSLTRRKLFF. Drawing the rest from reference TRBV30 and TRBJ1-4, the complete variable domain is SQTIHQWPATLVQPVGSPLSLECTVEGTSNPNLYWYRQAAGRGLQLLFYSVGIGQISSEVPQNLSASRPQDRQFILSSKKLLLSDSGFYLCAWSLTRRKLFFGSGTQLSVL.

At least ten counts were recorded for this clonotype. V gene TRBV5-6 combines with J gene TRBJ2-5, with TRBD2 matching 14 bases. The ends lost 2 bases at V and 7 bases at J; junction bases unmatched: 4. CDR3 size: 15 residues. CDR1 is SGHDT, CDR2 YYEEEE, per germline. The CDR3 protein is CASSFGTSGGRTQYF. The DNA for the CDR3 is TGTGCCAGCAGCTTCGGGACTAGCGGGGGTAGGACCCAGTACTTC.

This clonotype has at least ten counts. The chain recombines TRBV12-3 or TRBV12-4 with TRBJ1-5; 10 bases line up with TRBD1. V was pared by 4 bases and J by 5 bases, with 8 bases of the junction left unmatched. The CDR3 length is 16 residues. The CDR3 DNA reads as TGTGCCAGCAGTTCAGCCGGGACAGGGGCGGATCAGCCCCAGCATTTT. Translating it yields CASSSAGTGADQPQHF.

The sample holds one count of this clonotype. V and J are TRBV7-9 and TRBJ2-7; D is perhaps TRBD2 (5 bases). The length of the CDR3 is 13 residues. V was cut by 9 bases and J by 2 bases, with 14 bases left in between. Germline CDR1 is SEHNR and CDR2 is FQNEAQ (reference sequence). The CDR3 nucleotides read TGTGCCAGGGATCCGGGAATTCCCTACGAGCAGTACTTC. Translating it yields CARDPGIPYEQYF. Full variable domain (remainder filled in from reference TRBV7-9 and TRBJ2-7): DTGVSQNPRHKITKRGQNVTFRCDPISEHNRLYWYRQTLGQGPEFLTYFQNEAQLEKSRLLSDRFSAERPKGSFSTLEIQRTEQGDSAMYLCARDPGIPYEQYFGPGTRLTVT.

This clonotype was picked up many times. The chain is built from TRBV7-9 and TRBJ2-3; D is unresolved. The germline CDR1 and CDR2 sequences are SEHNR and FQNEAQ (reference sequence). CDR3 size: 12 residues. V lost 2 bases and J lost 4, with 4 bases in between. The CDR3 DNA sequence: TGTGCCAGCAGCTTAAGCCCAGATACGCAGTATTTT. It is translated as CASSLSPDTQYF.

The sample holds one count of this clonotype. The genes are TRBV7-3 and TRBJ2-1, with 9 bases identical to TRBD1. The CDR3 covers 16 residues. With 1 base clipped from V and 8 bases from J, the junction kept 9 bases outside the gene matches. Germline V gene sequence: CDR1 SGHTA, CDR2 FQGTGA. DNA for the CDR3: TGTGCCAGCAGCTTAAGGGTGGAACAGGGGGCCGATGAGCAGTTCTTC. This translates into CASSLRVEQGADEQFF.

The V and J genes are TRBV9 and TRBJ2-5; 7 bases are a match to TRBD1. Germline V gene data show CDR1 as SGDLS and CDR2 as YYNGEE. The CDR3 covers 14 residues. V lost 4 bases to trimming and J lost 5 bases; unmatched junction nucleotides: 8. DNA for the CDR3: TGTGCCAGCAGCCCCCGGGACAGCCGGGAGACCCAGTACTTC. It is translated as CASSPRDSRETQYF.

V and J are TRBV6-5 and TRBJ1-2; 8 bases are shared with TRBD1. Germline V gives CDR1 MNHEY, CDR2 SVGAGI. This CDR3 spans 13 amino acids. With 4 bases clipped from V and 7 bases from J, the junction kept 5 bases outside the gene matches. The CDR3 region is CASSSGQGSGYTF. DNA of the CDR3: TGTGCCAGCAGTTCAGGACAGGGAAGTGGCTACACCTTC.

This clonotype was recorded a few times. The genes are TRBV5-6 and TRBJ2-3; 8 bases fit TRBD2. CDR3 length equals 16 residues. CDR1 and CDR2 from the germline V gene are SGHDT and YYEEEE. Germline trimming cut 1 base from V and 4 bases from J; bases unmatched to any gene: 8. CDR3 sequence reads: CASSLYGGAIADTQYF. CDR3 coding DNA: TGTGCCAGCAGCTTGTACGGGGGGGCCATTGCAGATACGCAGTATTTT.

In its sample, this clonotype was seen a few times. The chain uses TRBV20-1 and TRBJ1-6; D is unresolved. Deletions cut 5 bases from V and 7 bases from J, with 9 bases between. Germline CDR1 is DFQATT and CDR2 is SNEGSKA (reference sequence). The CDR3 has 12 residues. CDR3 nucleotide sequence: TGCAGTGCTTTCGGAGGAAATTCACCCCTCCACTTT. Its protein is CSAFGGNSPLHF.

This clonotype was seen ten or more times. The J gene is TRBJ1-5, the V gene TRBV7-2, with D perhaps matching TRBD1 (6 bases). V lost 4 bases and J 2 bases, leaving 6 bases between the germline ends. The CDR3 covers 13 residues. The germline V gene has CDR1 SGHTA and CDR2 FQGNSA. The CDR3 nucleotides read TGTGCCAGCAGCTACAGGGGCAATCAGCCCCAGCATTTT. As protein: CASSYRGNQPQHF.

This clonotype was counted ten times or more. V and J are TRBV9 and TRBJ2-3, with no clear D. V was cut by 1 base and J by 3 bases, with 12 bases left in between. The CDR3 has 15 residues. CDR1 and CDR2 (germline): SGDLS, YYNGEE. Here the CDR3 reads CASSVFDARTDTQYF. The DNA of the CDR3 is TGTGCCAGCAGCGTATTTGACGCGCGGACAGATACGCAGTATTTT.

The V and J genes are TRBV20-1 and TRBJ1-4; D not resolved. Germline V gene data show CDR1 as DFQATT and CDR2 as SNEGSKA (reference sequence). This CDR3 contains 14 residues. With 0 bases removed from V and 8 bases from J, the gap between germline ends came to 13 bases. CDR3: CSARDRRVGEKLFF. For the CDR3, the DNA is TGCAGTGCTAGAGATCGGCGGGTAGGGGAAAAACTGTTTTTT.

The chain links TRBV18 to TRBJ1-6; D uncertain. Germline CDR1 and CDR2: KGHSH and LQKENI. V was trimmed by 5 bases and J by 7 bases, leaving 12 bases between them. The CDR3 covers 14 residues. Written as DNA, the CDR3 is TGTGCCAGCTCAACCGACGTGTTCAATTCACCCCTCCACTTT. Its translation: CASSTDVFNSPLHF.